This T cell receptor beta chain derives from a study of regulatory T cells in long-lasting Graves disease. Findings and caveats of the study: For persistent Graves' patients, TCR diversity was lower than for newly diagnosed ones. Under persistent disease, TRBV28, TRBJ1-2 and TRBJ2-5 were used preferentially.

The germline CDR1 and CDR2 sequences are SQVTM and ANQGSEA. V lost 3 bases, J lost 0 bases, and 8 bases lay in between. This CDR3 comprises 13 residues. TCR beta libraries were built with iRepertoire HTBI primers and Arm-PCR of CDR3 regions. Using its own MiXCR run on the multiplex PCR reads, TCRdb lists one record per CDR3 protein. In the table there are about 470,000 distinct CDR3 sequences, approximately 21% of which are singletons. This clonotype came up a few times. Its matching antigen is unknown. Time point noted: persistent/refractory GD, antithyroid drugs over 5 years with positive TRAb. RNA isolated from PBMCs was used to make the TCR library.

The sequence was obtained from a female donor with Graves disease. Sequencing was performed on peripheral blood mononuclear cells (PBMCs), taken when the disease was refractory, from a patient treated with antithyroid drugs. V usage is TRBV29-1 and J usage is TRBJ2-5; maybe TRBD1 (6 bases). The CDR3 DNA follows: TGCAGCGTTGAGGGGACAAACCAAGAGACCCAGTACTTC. Protein product: CSVEGTNQETQYF.